The clone carrying this T cell receptor beta chain showed up just a few times. Its antigen remains unknown. Trimming took 3 bases from V and 13 from J; bases not matched to a gene: 6. Germline V CDR1 and CDR2: SGHNT, YYREEE (reference sequence). The CDR3 length is 12 residues. These data belong to a study of tumor-infiltrating lymphocytes in primary liver carcinoma. The study, taken as a whole, reports: Significantly greater top-250-clone fractions characterized tumors relative to blood (p = 0.039).

From around 500 ng of total RNA, TCR beta-specific cDNA was reverse-transcribed using a constant-region primer. ARM-PCR was slightly modified, and three nested multiplex PCR rounds with it gave rise to the TCR beta libraries. TRBV1-TRBV30 forward primers paired with a C-beta reverse primer were used in the first two PCR rounds, which ran roughly 9 cycles each. TCRdb redid the calling of the multiplex PCR reads with MiXCR, one entry per CDR3 protein. In the table there are about 310,000 distinct CDR3 sequences, around three fifths of which are singletons. Alongside blood RNA obtained from unsorted whole blood, germline DNA was also extracted.

What was sequenced was peripheral blood. This rearrangement joins TRBV5-4 to TRBJ2-1, with 8 bases aligning to TRBD1. This sequence originates from a woman younger than 45 with primary liver carcinoma and hepatitis B virus infection. The CDR3 nucleotides read TGTGCCAGCAGCTACAATGGACAGGGTCAGTTCTTC. It codes for CASSYNGQGQFF.